Following are 29 T cell receptor beta chains from one sample sequenced in a study of Graves' ophthalmopathy and Graves' hyperthyroidism. RNA transcripts were the template, and TCR beta CDR3 regions were amplified from them. The first round was an RT-PCR with HTBI primers, and the second round was a multiplex PCR. Each CDR3 protein is one row after TCRdb ran MiXCR on the multiplex PCR reads. This sample carries hundreds of thousands of distinct CDR3 sequences, about a fifth of them seen once, and the ten largest clones take approximately 7.7%. Sample: peripheral blood. The receptors derive from a woman under 30 with stable Graves' hyperthyroidism. Some clones in this sample may be carry-over from other donors' samples.

This clonotype has ten or more counts. One end of the junction is discordant with germline, which a read error may explain. This chain uses TRBV7-7 with TRBJ2-5, with 8 bases that match TRBD2. The CDR3 consists of 15 residues. Per the germline V gene, CDR1 is SSHAT and CDR2 is FNYEAQ (reference sequence). CDR3 nucleotide sequence: TGTGCTAGCAGCCGAGGGCTAGCGGGCCAAGAGACCCAGTACTTC. Amino acids: CASSRGLAGQETQYF.

This clonotype was found many times. The gene calls are TRBV2 and TRBJ2-7; 11 bases line up with TRBD1. Germline values: CDR1 SNHLY, CDR2 FYNNEI. V lost 6 bases and J lost 3; bases outside the gene matches: 7. This CDR3 region has 15 residues. The DNA for the CDR3 is TGTGCCAGCAGAGCCGGGACAGGGGGGAGCTACGAGCAGTACTTC. Translated, it gives CASRAGTGGSYEQYF.

This clonotype was seen repeatedly, ten times or more. The rearrangement links TRBV6-1 to TRBJ1-5; 7 nucleotides line up with TRBD1. The CDR3 loop spans 13 amino acids. Losses at the gene ends were 9 bases for V and 5 bases for J; bases not matched to a gene: 7. Looked up from germline, CDR1 is MNHNS and CDR2 is SASEGT. CDR3 amino acids: CARENRGDQPQHF. The CDR3 DNA follows: TGTGCCAGGGAAAACAGGGGAGATCAGCCCCAGCATTTT.

This clonotype was observed many times. This chain uses TRBV6-5 with TRBJ1-5; a possible D gene is TRBD1 (6 bases). Germline assignment: CDR1 MNHEY and CDR2 SVGAGI. The CDR3 covers 15 residues. The ends were cut back, 4 bases at V and 6 bases at J, with 16 bases in the middle. The CDR3 nucleotides read TGTGCCAGCAGTTCCGACCAGGGGTTGGCTCAGCCCCAGCATTTT. Protein product: CASSSDQGLAQPQHF.

The sample holds many counts of this clonotype. The chain links TRBV28 to TRBJ2-5; tentative D call: TRBD2 (5 bases). In germline, CDR1 is MDHEN, CDR2 SYDVKM. The V gene lost 5 bases and the J gene lost 5 bases, with 9 bases spanning the gap. The CDR3 has 12 amino acids. The CDR3: CASSRTLETQYF. The CDR3 nucleotides are TGTGCCAGCAGTCGGACTTTGGAGACCCAGTACTTC.

J is TRBJ1-2 and V is TRBV7-2, with unresolved D. The CDR3 runs to 15 residues. Trimming stripped 5 bases from V and 7 bases from J, with 20 bases between. Germline V gene lookup returns CDR1 SGHTA and CDR2 FQGNSA. CDR3 residues: CASSVTLQVPSGYTF. The DNA for the CDR3 is TGTGCCAGCAGCGTAACCTTGCAGGTCCCTAGTGGCTACACCTTC.

Of note for this clonotype: This sequence may be a read error, since a much larger clone differs from it by one base. The V and J genes are TRBV3-1 and TRBJ2-7; 9 nucleotides match TRBD2. J lost 5 bases, V lost 4 bases, and 6 bases had no gene match. The CDR3 totals 14 residues. CDR1 is LGHDT and CDR2 is YNNKEL in the germline V gene (reference sequence). CDR3 nucleotide sequence: TGTGCCAGCAGCCCATGGCGGGGGGGCAACGAGCAGTACTTC. Protein product: CASSPWRGGNEQYF.

J is TRBJ2-7 and V is TRBV19, with TRBD1 matching 7 bases. J gave up 0 bases and V 5 bases, and 10 bases lay outside the gene matches. CDR3 length equals 16 residues. Germline values: CDR1 LNHDA, CDR2 SQIVND (reference sequence). Here the CDR3 DNA reads TGTGCCAGTAGTCCCGCCTGGGGACAGATCTCCTACGAGCAGTACTTC. Its translation is CASSPAWGQISYEQYF.

This clonotype has only a few counts. V and J are TRBV6-1 and TRBJ2-5, with D perhaps TRBD1 (7 bases). There are 15 residues in the CDR3. The V and J ends lost 8 bases and 4 bases respectively, with 20 bases between them. The germline gives CDR1 MNHNS, CDR2 SASEGT. CDR3 loop: CASGSLAGGRETQYF. The CDR3 region has the DNA TGTGCCAGCGGGAGCCTAGCAGGGGGGCGAGAGACCCAGTACTTC.

The sample holds many counts of this clonotype. J is TRBJ2-2 and V is TRBV5-1; 11 bases are a match to TRBD2. The junction had 4 bases not matched to a gene; V was cut back by 0 bases and J by 0 bases. The CDR3 is 18 amino acids. CDR1 SGHRS and CDR2 YFSETQ come from the germline V gene. This CDR3 reads CASSLALAGGANTGELFF. CDR3 in DNA: TGCGCCAGCAGCTTGGCCCTAGCGGGAGGAGCGAACACCGGGGAGCTGTTTTTT. The variable domain in full, with the rest retrieved from reference TRBV5-1 and TRBJ2-2, is KAGVTQTPRYLIKTRGQQVTLSCSPISGHRSVSWYQQTPGQGLQFLFEYFSETQRNKGNFPGRFSGRQFSNSRSEMNVSTLELGDSALYLCASSLALAGGANTGELFFGEGSRLTVL.

The table lists this clonotype with a few counts. With a much larger clone just one base away, this may be a read error. The chain is built from TRBV2 and TRBJ2-2; D assignment may be TRBD1 or TRBD2 (7 bases each). Germline CDR1 is SNHLY and CDR2 is FYNNEI. The CDR3 covers 15 residues. Here the CDR3 DNA reads TGTACCAGCAGTGCTCAGGGGGAGGGCACCGGGGAGCTGTTTTTT. It translates to CTSSAQGEGTGELFF.

This clonotype came up many times. The V call is TRBV7-3, the J call TRBJ2-5; 9 bases line up with TRBD1. Germline V CDR1 and CDR2: SGHTA, FQGTGA. The CDR3 spans 15 residues. V shed 1 base and J 5 bases; nucleotides not matched to a gene: 5. The CDR3 DNA follows: TGTGCCAGCAGCTTAAGGATCGGACAGGGGGAGACCCAGTACTTC. It codes for CASSLRIGQGETQYF.

The chain links TRBV28 to TRBJ2-5; D is uncertain. CDR1 is MDHEN, CDR2 SYDVKM, per germline. With 6 bases removed from V and 2 bases from J, the gap between germline ends came to 19 bases. The CDR3 sequence is 16 residues long. For the CDR3, the DNA is TGTGCCAGCAGCGAGCTTTTGGAGCAGGATCAAGAGACCCAGTACTTC. Translated: CASSELLEQDQETQYF.

There are many counts of this clonotype. The chain uses TRBV20-1 and TRBJ2-5, with D possibly TRBD1 on 8 matching bases. The CDR3 runs to 12 residues. Trimming took 8 bases from V and 5 from J, leaving 15 bases between them. Germline V gene sequence: CDR1 DFQATT, CDR2 SNEGSKA (reference sequence). Written as DNA, the CDR3 is TGCAGTAACACAGGGGGGGCTGAGACCCAGTACTTC. It encodes CSNTGGAETQYF.

V usage is TRBV9 and J usage is TRBJ2-2; possible D gene TRBD1, 6 bases. Germline V CDR1 and CDR2: SGDLS, YYNGEE. The CDR3 is made up of 16 amino acids. V dropped 2 bases and J dropped 0 bases, with 11 bases sitting between them. For the CDR3, the DNA is TGTGCCAGCAGCGTTTGGACAGAACCGAACACCGGGGAGCTGTTTTTT. Protein product: CASSVWTEPNTGELFF. Combining the CDR3 with reference TRBV9 and TRBJ2-2 gives the whole variable domain DSGVTQTPKHLITATGQRVTLRCSPRSGDLSVYWYQQSLDQGLQFLIQYYNGEERAKGNILERFSAQQFPDLHSELNLSSLELGDSALYFCASSVWTEPNTGELFFGEGSRLTVL.

This clonotype was picked up many times. The chain couples TRBV7-2 to TRBJ2-7; D remains unclear. V gave up 0 bases and J gave up 7 bases, with 22 bases separating them. CDR1 is SGHTA and CDR2 is FQGNSA in the germline V gene. The CDR3 has 17 amino acids. The CDR3 is CASSLAHGGMGLGEQYF. The CDR3 DNA follows: TGTGCCAGCAGCTTAGCCCACGGTGGGATGGGGTTGGGAGAGCAGTACTTC.

V gene TRBV6-2 or TRBV6-3 combines with J gene TRBJ2-7; unclear D gene. CDR1 is MNHEY and CDR2 is SVGEGT in the germline V gene. Trimming shortened V by 0 bases and J by 2 bases, and 20 bases separated the two germline ends. The CDR3 sequence is 18 residues long. The CDR3 loop is CASSYSLAASATPYEQYF. Here the CDR3 DNA reads TGTGCCAGCAGTTACTCCCTGGCAGCCAGCGCCACTCCCTACGAGCAGTACTTC.

This clonotype turned up a few times. This sequence joins TRBV7-9 and TRBJ2-2; D call uncertain. CDR3 length: 13 amino acids. Germline assignment: CDR1 SEHNR and CDR2 FQNEAQ (reference sequence). V was shortened by 1 base and J by 7 bases, with 7 bases between the two germline ends. For the CDR3, the DNA is TGTGCCAGCAGCTTAGTAGGGCGCGGGGAGCTGTTTTTT. Protein sequence: CASSLVGRGELFF.

This chain joins TRBV3-1 and TRBJ2-2; D gene uncertain. The CDR3 runs 14 residues. CDR1 and CDR2 from the germline V gene are LGHDT and YNNKEL (reference sequence). Trimming took off 2 bases at V and 5 bases at J, with 9 bases between the two ends. The CDR3 loop reads CASSQIYVTGELFF. Here the CDR3 DNA reads TGTGCCAGCAGCCAAATTTATGTGACCGGGGAGCTGTTTTTT. The full variable domain, in which reference TRBV3-1 and TRBJ2-2 provide the parts outside the CDR3, is DTAVSQTPKYLVTQMGNDKSIKCEQNLGHDTMYWYKQDSKKFLKIMFSYNNKELIINETVPNRFSPKSPDKAHLNLHINSLELGDSAVYFCASSQIYVTGELFFGEGSRLTVL.

At least ten counts were recorded for this clonotype. This chain links TRBV29-1 with TRBJ2-7; TRBD1 matches at 12 bases. V dropped 6 bases and J dropped 5; count of bases not matched to a gene: 8. The CDR3 covers 14 residues. The germline V gene has CDR1 SQVTM and CDR2 ANQGSEA. The CDR3, as DNA: TGCAGCGTGGCTCCCGGGACAGGGGGCAACGAGCAGTACTTC. Its protein product is CSVAPGTGGNEQYF.

There are many counts of this clonotype. CDR3 amino acids: CASNPGWGSQETQYF. In DNA form, the CDR3 reads TGTGCCAGCAACCCTGGATGGGGGAGCCAAGAGACCCAGTACTTC. V gene TRBV9 combines with J gene TRBJ2-5; D tentatively fits TRBD1 or TRBD2 (5 bases each). V lost 6 bases and J lost 1, with 16 bases in between. CDR3 size: 15 residues. Germline CDR1 reads SGDLS; CDR2 reads YYNGEE.

This clonotype has a handful of counts. J is TRBJ1-3 and V is TRBV7-2, with D perhaps TRBD1 (6 bases). CDR1 and CDR2 from the germline V gene are SGHTA and FQGNSA. The ends were cut back, 4 bases at V and 1 base at J, with 23 bases in the middle. CDR3 length: 19 amino acids. CDR3 nucleotides: TGTGCCAGCAGCTCGCCCAGGCTACTCAGGGGTACTTCTGGAAACACCATATATTTT. Translation: CASSSPRLLRGTSGNTIYF.

This clonotype came up many times. The rearrangement links TRBV9 to TRBJ2-3, with D tentatively TRBD2 (5 bases). Trimming shortened V by 3 bases and J by 1 base, and 12 bases separated the two germline ends. CDR3 size: 15 residues. Germline values: CDR1 SGDLS, CDR2 YYNGEE. CDR3 loop: CASSGPVEGTDTQYF. In nucleotides, the CDR3 is TGTGCCAGCAGCGGGCCCGTGGAGGGCACAGATACGCAGTATTTT.

Concerning this clonotype itself: This could be a read error, since a much larger clone is one nucleotide away. The final CDR3 position lacks the conserved phenylalanine or tryptophan, pointing to a likely read error. This chain connects TRBV9 to TRBJ1-3; the match to TRBD1 covers 8 bases. Germline CDR1 reads SGDLS; CDR2 reads YYNGEE. This CDR3 is 16 amino acids long. With 0 bases clipped from V and 3 bases from J, the junction kept 5 bases outside the gene matches. CDR3 sequence: CASSVGGQGRGNTIYL. The CDR3 DNA reads TGTGCCAGCAGCGTAGGAGGACAGGGCCGTGGAAACACCATATATTTG.

This clonotype has a count of ten or more. The V and J genes are TRBV27 and TRBJ1-5, with D possibly being TRBD1 (5 bases). CDR1 is MNHEY, CDR2 SMNVEV, per germline (reference sequence). This CDR3 has 14 residues. Trimming took 1 base from V and 4 from J, leaving 8 bases between them. The CDR3 loop reads CASSLFGANQPQHF. CDR3 sequence (DNA): TGTGCCAGCAGTTTATTTGGGGCAAATCAGCCCCAGCATTTT.

This clonotype has at least ten counts. The chain recombines TRBV12-3 or TRBV12-4 with TRBJ2-2; D perhaps matches TRBD2 (6 bases). The CDR3 is 14 residues long. V lost 5 bases and J 7 bases, leaving 14 bases between the germline ends. CDR3 DNA: TGTGCCAGCAGTACCCCAGCGGGCCGCGGGGAGCTGTTTTTT. Translation: CASSTPAGRGELFF.

The chain joins TRBV19 to TRBJ1-5; D unresolved. CDR1 LNHDA and CDR2 SQIVND come from the germline V gene (reference sequence). Trimming stripped 4 bases from V and 4 bases from J, with 20 bases between. CDR3 length equals 17 residues. The CDR3 DNA reads TGTGCCAGTAGTAAGGCCGCAAGTGAGGGATTTAATCAGCCCCAGCATTTT. Translating it yields CASSKAASEGFNQPQHF.

This clonotype was recorded many times. The J gene is TRBJ1-1, the V gene TRBV20-1; no clear D gene. CDR3 length: 12 amino acids. The germline V gene encodes CDR1 DFQATT and CDR2 SNEGSKA (reference sequence). Trimming stripped 1 base from V and 8 bases from J, with 11 bases between. CDR3 residues: CSARGLPIEAFF. The CDR3 DNA is TGCAGTGCTAGAGGGTTGCCTATCGAAGCTTTCTTT.

This clonotype has just a few counts. The V call is TRBV2, the J call TRBJ1-1, with 8 bases matching TRBD1. V lost 2 bases and J lost 6; bases outside the gene matches: 8. This CDR3 contains 15 residues. Germline V gives CDR1 SNHLY, CDR2 FYNNEI. The CDR3 loop is CASSELGRGRPEAFF. The CDR3 DNA sequence: TGTGCCAGCAGTGAATTGGGCAGGGGGCGACCTGAAGCTTTCTTT.